This passage covers 4 T cell receptor beta chains from one sample sequenced in a study of blood T cell repertoires in COVID-19. Assay: immunoSEQ multiplex PCR; the TCRdb copy retains only in-frame clones and omits some. The sample shows tens of thousands of clones, roughly 76% of them seen only once. The material sequenced was peripheral blood. The origin of the receptors is a woman older than 75 with acute or convalescent COVID-19.

The J gene is TRBJ1-3, the V gene TRBV28, with 7 bases fitting TRBD1. Germline lookup yields CDR1 MDHEN and CDR2 SYDVKM. V was clipped by 5 bases and J by 0 bases; unmatched bases: 4. The CDR3 length is 15 residues. CDR3 residues: CASSLRDSSGNTIYF. The CDR3, as DNA: TGTGCCAGCAGTCTTAGGGACAGCTCTGGAAACACCATATATTTT. The entire variable domain, with the rest obtained from reference TRBV28 and TRBJ1-3, is as follows: DVKVTQSSRYLVKRTGEKVFLECVQDMDHENMFWYRQDPGLGLRLIYFSYDVKMKEKGDIPEGYSVSREKKERFSLILESASTNQTSMYLCASSLRDSSGNTIYFGEGSWLTVV.

In nucleotides, the CDR3 is TGTGCCAGCAGTTACTCGAGAGGGGGGGATGAGCAGTTCTTC. Protein product: CASSYSRGGDEQFF. The chain links TRBV6-6 to TRBJ2-1, with D possibly being TRBD2 (7 bases). The CDR3 has 14 residues. Trimming removed 0 bases from V and 8 bases from J, with 11 bases in between. Germline assignment: CDR1 MNHNY and CDR2 SVGAGI (reference sequence).

This sequence joins TRBV7-8 and TRBJ1-5, with a weak D call TRBD1 (5 bases). Germline CDR1 is SGHVS and CDR2 is FQNEAQ. The CDR3 is made up of 15 amino acids. Trimming pared 4 bases from V and 6 bases from J, leaving 16 bases between. In nucleotides, the CDR3 is TGTGCCAGCAGCTCGAGGGAAAGGGGAGGTCAGCCCCAGCATTTT. Its translation: CASSSRERGGQPQHF.

This clone was detected only a few times. V usage is TRBV2 and J usage is TRBJ2-6, with 7 positions matching TRBD1. With V trimmed by 7 bases and J by 3 bases, 9 bases remained unmatched. Germline V lookup: CDR1 SNHLY, CDR2 FYNNEI. The CDR3 extends over 16 amino acids. In nucleotides, the CDR3 is TGTGCCAGCACCGGCCGACAGGGTGGTGGGGCCAACGTCCTGACTTTC. Protein sequence: CASTGRQGGGANVLTF.